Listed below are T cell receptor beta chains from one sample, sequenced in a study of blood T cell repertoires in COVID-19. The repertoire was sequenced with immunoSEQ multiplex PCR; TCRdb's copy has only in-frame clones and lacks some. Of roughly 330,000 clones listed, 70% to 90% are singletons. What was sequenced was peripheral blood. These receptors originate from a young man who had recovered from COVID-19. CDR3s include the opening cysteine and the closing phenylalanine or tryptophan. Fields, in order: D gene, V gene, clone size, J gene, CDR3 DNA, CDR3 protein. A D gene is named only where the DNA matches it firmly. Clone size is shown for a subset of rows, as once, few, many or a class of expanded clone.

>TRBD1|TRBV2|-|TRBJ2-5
TGTGCCAGCAGAAGGACAGGGTATGGAGAGACCCAGTACTTC
CASRRTGYGETQYF
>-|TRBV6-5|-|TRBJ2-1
TGTGCCAGCAGGGGGGGCCTAGCGGTAAACAATGAGCAGTTCTTC
CASRGGLAVNNEQFF
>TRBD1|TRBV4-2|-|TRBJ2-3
TGTGCCAGCAGCCAGCAACAGGGGGCCGGCACAGATACGCAGTATTTT
CASSQQQGAGTDTQYF
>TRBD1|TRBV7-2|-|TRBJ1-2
TGTGCCAGCAACCTACAGGGGGCGAGAGGCTACACCTTC
CASNLQGARGYTF
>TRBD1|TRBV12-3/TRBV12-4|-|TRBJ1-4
TGTGCCAGCAGACCGGGACAGGGGGAAAAACTGTTTTTT
CASRPGQGEKLFF
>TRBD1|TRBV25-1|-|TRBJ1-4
TGTGCCAGCACCCCGGGACAGGGTTGGGAAAAACTGTTTTTT
CASTPGQGWEKLFF
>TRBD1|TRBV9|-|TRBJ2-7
TGTGCCAGCAGCGTTCTGGACAGGGGTTTAGGCGAGCAGTACTTC
CASSVLDRGLGEQYF
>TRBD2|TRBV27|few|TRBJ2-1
TGTGCCAGCAGTTACAGGACTAGCGGGTGGAATGAGCAGTTCTTC
CASSYRTSGWNEQFF
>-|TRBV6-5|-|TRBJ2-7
TGTGCCAGCGGACTTGGTTGGGGGGGCAACGAGCAGTACTTC
CASGLGWGGNEQYF
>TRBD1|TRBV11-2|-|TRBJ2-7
TGTGCCAGCAGCTTAGATACCCCAGGGGGCGGCTACGAGCAGTACTTC
CASSLDTPGGGYEQYF
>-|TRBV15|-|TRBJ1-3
TGTGCCACCAGCAGAGGGGAGCTCTCTGGAAACACCATATATTTT
CATSRGELSGNTIYF
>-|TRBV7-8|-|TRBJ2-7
TGTGCCAGCAGCCTTCAAACAGGGCCCTACTCTCTGCAGTACTTC
CASSLQTGPYSLQYF
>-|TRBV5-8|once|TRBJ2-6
TGTGCCAGCAGCACCGGACAGTTAGGATCTGTAGGGGCCAACGTCCTGACTTTC
CASSTGQLGSVGANVLTF
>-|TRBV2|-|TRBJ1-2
TGTGCCAGCGGGGCGGCTAACTATGGCTACACCTTC
CASGAANYGYTF